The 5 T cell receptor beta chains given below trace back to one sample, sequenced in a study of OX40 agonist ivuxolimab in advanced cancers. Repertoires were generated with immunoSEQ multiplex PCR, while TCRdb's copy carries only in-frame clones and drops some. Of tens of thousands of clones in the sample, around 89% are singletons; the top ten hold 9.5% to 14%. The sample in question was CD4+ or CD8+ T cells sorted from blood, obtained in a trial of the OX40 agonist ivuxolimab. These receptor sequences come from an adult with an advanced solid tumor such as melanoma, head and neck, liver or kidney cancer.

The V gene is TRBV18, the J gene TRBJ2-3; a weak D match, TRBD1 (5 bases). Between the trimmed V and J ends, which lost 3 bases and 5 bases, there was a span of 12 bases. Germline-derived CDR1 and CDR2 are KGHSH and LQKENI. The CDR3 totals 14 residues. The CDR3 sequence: CASSPRSQGDTQYF. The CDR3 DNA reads TGTGCCAGCTCACCCCGAAGCCAGGGAGATACGCAGTATTTT.

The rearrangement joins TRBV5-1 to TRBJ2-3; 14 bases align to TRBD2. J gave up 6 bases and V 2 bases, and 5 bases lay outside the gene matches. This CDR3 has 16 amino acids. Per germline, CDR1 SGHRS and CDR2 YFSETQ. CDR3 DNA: TGCGCCAGCAGCTTCGGGACTAGCGGGAGTTGGGATACGCAGTATTTT. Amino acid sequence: CASSFGTSGSWDTQYF.

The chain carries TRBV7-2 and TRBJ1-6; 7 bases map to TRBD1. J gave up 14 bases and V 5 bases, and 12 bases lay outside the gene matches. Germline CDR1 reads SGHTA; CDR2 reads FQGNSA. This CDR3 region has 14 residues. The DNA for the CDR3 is TGTGCCAGCAGCCAAAGACAGGGATTGGGGACCCTCCACTTT. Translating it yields CASSQRQGLGTLHF.

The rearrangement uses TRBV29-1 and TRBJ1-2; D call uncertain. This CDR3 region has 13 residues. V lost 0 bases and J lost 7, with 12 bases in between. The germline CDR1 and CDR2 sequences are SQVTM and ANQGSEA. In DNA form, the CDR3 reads TGCAGCGTTGAAGATAGAAAGGGAGGTGGCTACACCTTC. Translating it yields CSVEDRKGGGYTF.

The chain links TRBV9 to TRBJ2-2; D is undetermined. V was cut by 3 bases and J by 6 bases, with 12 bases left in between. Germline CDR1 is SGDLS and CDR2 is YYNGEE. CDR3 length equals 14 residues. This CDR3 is CASSALIIPGELFF. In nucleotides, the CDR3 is TGTGCCAGCAGCGCCCTAATAATCCCCGGGGAGCTGTTTTTT.